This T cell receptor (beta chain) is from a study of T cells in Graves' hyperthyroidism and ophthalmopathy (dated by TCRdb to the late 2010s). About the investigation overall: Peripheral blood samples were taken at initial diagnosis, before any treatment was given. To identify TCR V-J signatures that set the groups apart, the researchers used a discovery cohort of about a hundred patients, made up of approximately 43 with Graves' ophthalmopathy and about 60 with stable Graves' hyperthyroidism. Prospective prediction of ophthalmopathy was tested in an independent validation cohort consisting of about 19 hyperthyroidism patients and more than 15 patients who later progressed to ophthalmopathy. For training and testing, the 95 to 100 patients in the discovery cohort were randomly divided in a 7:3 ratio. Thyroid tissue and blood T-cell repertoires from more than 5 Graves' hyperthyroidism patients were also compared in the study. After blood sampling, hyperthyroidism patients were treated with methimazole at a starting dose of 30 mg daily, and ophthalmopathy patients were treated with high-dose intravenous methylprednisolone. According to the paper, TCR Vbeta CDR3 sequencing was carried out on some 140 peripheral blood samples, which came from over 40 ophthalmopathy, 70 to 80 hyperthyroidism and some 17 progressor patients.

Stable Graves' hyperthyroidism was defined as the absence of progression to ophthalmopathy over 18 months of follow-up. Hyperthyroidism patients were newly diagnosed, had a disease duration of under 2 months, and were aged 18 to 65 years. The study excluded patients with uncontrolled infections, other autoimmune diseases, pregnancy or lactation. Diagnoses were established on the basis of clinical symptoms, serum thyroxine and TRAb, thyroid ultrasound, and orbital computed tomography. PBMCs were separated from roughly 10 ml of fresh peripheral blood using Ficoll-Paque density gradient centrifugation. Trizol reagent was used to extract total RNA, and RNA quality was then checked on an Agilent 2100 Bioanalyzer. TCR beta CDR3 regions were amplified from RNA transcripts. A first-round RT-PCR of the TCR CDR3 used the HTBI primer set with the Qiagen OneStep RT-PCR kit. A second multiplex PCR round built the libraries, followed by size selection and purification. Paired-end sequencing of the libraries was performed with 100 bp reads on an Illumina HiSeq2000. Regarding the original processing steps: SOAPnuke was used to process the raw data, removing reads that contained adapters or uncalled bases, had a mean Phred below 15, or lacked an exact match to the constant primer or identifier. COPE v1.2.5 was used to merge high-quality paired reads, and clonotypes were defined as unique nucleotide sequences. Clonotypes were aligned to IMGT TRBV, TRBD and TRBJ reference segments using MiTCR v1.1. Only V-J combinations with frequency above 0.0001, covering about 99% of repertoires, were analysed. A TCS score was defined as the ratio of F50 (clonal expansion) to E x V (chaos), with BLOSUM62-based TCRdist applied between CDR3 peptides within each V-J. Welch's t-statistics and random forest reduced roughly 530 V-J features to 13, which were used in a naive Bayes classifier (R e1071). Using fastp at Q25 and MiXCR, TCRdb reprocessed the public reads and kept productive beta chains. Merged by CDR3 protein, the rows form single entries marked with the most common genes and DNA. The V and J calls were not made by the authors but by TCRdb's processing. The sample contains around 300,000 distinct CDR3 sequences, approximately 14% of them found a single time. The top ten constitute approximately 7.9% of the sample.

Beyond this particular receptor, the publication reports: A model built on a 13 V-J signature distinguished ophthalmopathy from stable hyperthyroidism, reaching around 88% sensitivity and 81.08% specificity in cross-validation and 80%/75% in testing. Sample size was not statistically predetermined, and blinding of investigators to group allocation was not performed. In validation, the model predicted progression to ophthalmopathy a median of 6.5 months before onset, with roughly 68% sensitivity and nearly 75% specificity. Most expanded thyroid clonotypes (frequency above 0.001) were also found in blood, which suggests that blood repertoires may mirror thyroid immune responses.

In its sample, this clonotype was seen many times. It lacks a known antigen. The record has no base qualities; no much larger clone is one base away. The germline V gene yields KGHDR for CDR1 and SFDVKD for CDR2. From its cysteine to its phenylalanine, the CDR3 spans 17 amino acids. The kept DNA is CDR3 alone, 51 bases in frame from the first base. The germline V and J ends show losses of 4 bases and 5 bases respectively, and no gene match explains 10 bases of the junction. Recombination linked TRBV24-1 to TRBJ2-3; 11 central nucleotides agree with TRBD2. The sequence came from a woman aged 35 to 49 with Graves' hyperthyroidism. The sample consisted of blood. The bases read TGTGCCACCAGTGACCCAGGGACTAGCGGAGGGGGAGATACGCAGTATTTT. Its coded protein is CATSDPGTSGGGDTQYF.